This T cell receptor beta chain was sequenced in a study of beta chain features in type 1 diabetes. Study findings and constraints: For Type 1 diabetes patients, all four CD4+ subsets carried TCRB CDR3s that were moderately but significantly shorter.

The investigators reverse transcribed all of the isolated RNA, so they sequenced expressed TCRB transcripts. Clones were read by immunoSEQ multiplex PCR, and TCRdb kept only the in-frame ones, dropping some. The repertoire has 200,000 to 300,000 clones, about 11% of them found once; the top ten carry about 0.018%. The ends were cut back, 1 base at V and 3 bases at J, with 12 bases in the middle. Germline V gene lookup returns CDR1 KGHSH and CDR2 LQKENI. CDR3 size: 15 residues. Remarks on this clone: Its matching antigen is unknown.

Sorted populations were all over 95% pure. This sequence was found in a man aged 25-45 years with type 1 diabetes. Sequencing was performed on naive CD4+ T cells from blood. This rearrangement joins TRBV18 to TRBJ1-1, with D hard to call. As DNA, the CDR3 is TGTGCCAGCTCACCACTTCGCGGGATTGACACTGAAGCTTTCTTT. As protein: CASSPLRGIDTEAFF.